These 12 T cell receptor beta chains originate from one sample sequenced in a study of Ad26.COV2.S vaccination and SARS-CoV-2 variants. Sequencing used immunoSEQ multiplex PCR; TCRdb keeps in-frame clones, though not all of them. The sample consists of approximately 420,000 clones, 75% to 90% of them appearing once. Treatment denoted: some 20 received Ad26.COV2.S at low or high dose, single or two shots; 5 received placebo; per-sample allocation not given. Material that was analyzed had been drawn on day 63 after the first vaccine or placebo injection. This specimen consisted of peripheral blood, obtained in a trial of Ad26.COV2.S vaccine versus placebo. The receptors stem from a person aged 18-60 years who received the Ad26.COV2.S COVID-19 vaccine or a placebo.

On this clone itself: Other DNA sequences in the same sample also yield this CDR3. The V call is TRBV5-1, the J call TRBJ1-2; TRBD1 matches at 8 bases. V dropped 4 bases and J dropped 8; count of bases not matched to a gene: 10. Germline values: CDR1 SGHRS, CDR2 YFSETQ. This CDR3 comprises 14 residues. For the CDR3, the DNA is TGCGCCAGCAGCCCCGGACAGGGCCTGGGGGGCTACACCTTC. The encoded protein is CASSPGQGLGGYTF.

The chain uses TRBV4-1 and TRBJ1-6; D may be TRBD1 (5 bases). Trimming removed 0 bases from V and 8 bases from J, with 5 bases in between. The CDR3 length is 13 residues. Germline V gene data show CDR1 as MGHRA and CDR2 as YSYEKL. In nucleotides, the CDR3 is TGCGCCAGCAGCCAAGAAGGGGATTCACCCCTCCACTTT. The encoded protein is CASSQEGDSPLHF.

The genes are TRBV12-2 and TRBJ2-1; the tabulated D call, TRBD2, remains unverified against the DNA. TRBV12-2 is tagged as a pseudogene. The length of the CDR3 is 18 residues. Written as DNA, the CDR3 is TGTGCAAGTCGCTTAGGTGCTAGCGACCTCAGCTCCTACAATGAGCAGTTCTTC. This translates into CASRLGASDLSSYNEQFF.

The CDR3 region has the DNA TGTGCCAGCAGCCATGTGCCGGGACAAATTTACAATGAGCAGTTCTTC. Translation: CASSHVPGQIYNEQFF. V gene TRBV5-5 combines with J gene TRBJ2-1, with D perhaps matching TRBD1 (6 bases). CDR1 SGHKS and CDR2 YYEKEE come from the germline V gene (reference sequence). The CDR3 extends over 16 amino acids. Trimming removed 4 bases at V and 4 bases at J, with 18 bases between.

This clone was detected once. The chain uses TRBV7-9 and TRBJ1-2; no firm D call. The CDR3 spans 15 residues. Germline-derived CDR1 and CDR2 are SEHNR and FQNEAQ (reference sequence). V lost 5 bases and J 2 bases, leaving 15 bases between the germline ends. CDR3 nucleotides: TGTGCCAGCAGCCCAACCTGGACGGGAAACTATGGCTACACCTTC. Its translation is CASSPTWTGNYGYTF. Full variable domain (rest looked up from reference TRBV7-9 and TRBJ1-2): DTGVSQNPRHKITKRGQNVTFRCDPISEHNRLYWYRQTLGQGPEFLTYFQNEAQLEKSRLLSDRFSAERPKGSFSTLEIQRTEQGDSAMYLCASSPTWTGNYGYTFGSGTRLTVV.

This clone was detected only once. The chain carries TRBV5-1 and TRBJ2-3; 10 nucleotides match TRBD2. J gave up 2 bases and V 1 base, and 10 bases lay outside the gene matches. The CDR3 has 18 amino acids. Germline assignment: CDR1 SGHRS and CDR2 YFSETQ. DNA of the CDR3: TGCGCCAGCAGCTTGCGGCTAGCGGGGGCCCCCCCCACAGATACGCAGTATTTT. Its protein product is CASSLRLAGAPPTDTQYF.

The rearrangement uses TRBV11-3 and TRBJ2-3; tentative D call: TRBD1 (6 bases). Germline V lookup: CDR1 SGHNT, CDR2 YENEEA. Deletions cut 5 bases from V and 1 base from J, with 13 bases between. CDR3 length: 15 residues. The CDR3 coding sequence is TGTGCCAGCAGCGCTAGGGGGTCTGGCACAGATACGCAGTATTTT. This sequence encodes CASSARGSGTDTQYF.

The chain carries TRBV19 and TRBJ1-1; TRBD1 agrees at 10 bases. With V trimmed by 4 bases and J by 4 bases, 3 bases remained unmatched. The CDR3 has 14 residues. Germline CDR1 LNHDA, CDR2 SQIVND (reference sequence). CDR3 protein: CASSRQGAGTEAFF. CDR3 in DNA: TGTGCCAGTAGTAGACAGGGGGCTGGCACTGAAGCTTTCTTT.

The chain is built from TRBV7-8 and TRBJ1-1; TRBD1 aligns across 7 bases. There are 14 residues in the CDR3. Germline CDR1 reads SGHVS; CDR2 reads FQNEAQ. The J segment lost 3 bases and the V segment lost 5 bases, leaving 6 bases of the junction unmatched. The CDR3 loop reads CASSATGTDTEAFF. The CDR3 bases are TGTGCCAGCAGCGCTACCGGGACAGACACTGAAGCTTTCTTT.

In this sample, this clone turned up once. The chain carries TRBV20-1 and TRBJ2-7; D call uncertain. Germline V gene data show CDR1 as DFQATT and CDR2 as SNEGSKA (reference sequence). V lost 8 bases and J 2 bases, leaving 10 bases between the germline ends. The CDR3 has 11 residues. CDR3 coding DNA: TGCAGTCTGACGTTGACCTACGAGCAGTACTTC. Amino acid sequence: CSLTLTYEQYF.

The rearrangement joins TRBV18 to TRBJ2-3, with 7 bases fitting TRBD1. V was pared by 6 bases and J by 2 bases, with 5 bases of the junction left unmatched. The CDR3 extends over 14 amino acids. From germline, CDR1 is KGHSH and CDR2 LQKENI. The CDR3 loop is CASSSTGTTDTQYF. CDR3 bases: TGTGCCAGCTCCTCGACAGGGACCACAGATACGCAGTATTTT.

The chain uses TRBV7-2 and TRBJ2-3; D not resolved. V gave up 5 bases and J gave up 2 bases, with 17 bases separating them. The CDR3 is 16 amino acids. Germline V gene sequence: CDR1 SGHTA, CDR2 FQGNSA. Here the CDR3 DNA reads TGTGCCAGCAGCCCCGGAAGGCGGACCCACACAGATACGCAGTATTTT. Residues: CASSPGRRTHTDTQYF.